The present T cell receptor (beta chain) was sequenced within a study of shared clonotypes between healthy human individuals (TCRdb year 2020). In the study overall: Three men and two women, aged 18 to 49 years, made up the cohort. To increase sequencing depth and limit assay-specific biases, different laboratories used diverse techniques to prepare libraries and sequence TCR repertoires. To estimate repertoire size and how much clonotype sharing occurs between individuals, the study deeply sequenced the blood TCR repertoires of several healthy adults. Leukapheresis yielded between about 0.9 and 9.5 billion PBMCs per donor.

Donors were healthy HIV-negative adults with no recently reported acute infections or vaccinations. Only Caucasian adults living in Nashville, Tennessee, USA were represented among the donors. In the unsorted samples, around 81 million PBMCs were counted, and genomic DNA was extracted using the QIAamp DNA Blood Mini kit. Blood was obtained by leukapheresis, after which PBMCs were separated by Ficoll-Histopaque density gradient centrifugation and cryopreserved in liquid nitrogen vapor phase. For CDR1 and CDR2, the germline V gene lists MDHEN and SYDVKM. The CDR3 measures 14 amino acids from cysteine to phenylalanine. Solely the CDR3 DNA is kept, with 42 bases framed from the first base. The junction shows trimming of 5 bases on V and 7 bases on J, and the gene matches do not reach 10 bases of it. TCR CDR3 regions were amplified from genomic DNA by multiplex PCR using the deep immunoSEQ assay. Extracted genomic DNA from each cell subset was spread evenly across all wells of several immunoSEQ 96-well plates, with each plate serving as a replicate. Each replicate PCR for unsorted PBMC received roughly 300 ng genomic DNA, equal to 30,000 or so T cell genomes. Ten immunoSEQ deep assay plates were used to sequence the unsorted PBMC genomic DNA. Purified libraries were quantified with a Qubit 3.0 fluorometer, sized on a Bioanalyzer 2100, and re-quantified with the KAPA Library Quantification kit. Every immunoSEQ 96-well plate was sequenced on a dedicated single-read 150-cycle Illumina NextSeq 550 flow cell. The paper's data handling went like this. Because the immunoSEQ output included only junctional sequences and no quality scores, the filtering could not be the same as the filtering used for full-length reads. Sequences were annotated with PyIR, a Python wrapper for IgBLAST v1.9, and V/J genes and CDR3 were assigned using IMGT germline references. Reads with weak V/J assignments (E-value above 1e-6), missing CDR3, stop codons, out-of-frame junctions, or ambiguous translated residues were removed. V3J clonotypes were defined as sequences sharing the same inferred V gene, J gene, and CDR3 amino acid sequence. Percentage overlap between repertoires was computed as shared unique clonotypes divided by the size of the smaller repertoire. RTK rarefaction, the Chao1 estimator, and Recon v2.1 estimates of unobserved clonotypes were used to assess repertoire richness. Drawn from immuneACCESS, this table holds only the in-frame rearrangements with V and J called that TCRdb kept. Clones are partly lost; checked studies trace under half to an unresolved V gene and leave the rest unexplained. V, J and clone size reflect that table, while D and trimming were determined from the DNA. The sample table lists about 490,000 clones, around 73% of them with a count of one. Around 11% of the sample is in the top ten clones.

As for this clone: Its binding antigen is unknown. No quality values exist for individual bases; no much larger clone is one base distant.

Broad study findings and their caveats: Pairwise subsampling led to the expectation that sequencing depth would affect the degree of clonotype sharing among donors. Because the study included only a small number of donors, the genetic and exposure-history diversity represented was limited. Sampling was restricted to blood, and TCR repertoires in tissue are likely to differ from TCR repertoires in blood.

Sequenced: PBMCs. The receptor was isolated from a woman aged 40 to 50 in good health. Some clones in this sample may be carry-over from other donors' samples. The chain links TRBV28 with TRBJ1-2, and TRBD1 matches 7 of the central bases. The CDR3 protein: CASSATGKAGGYTF. In nucleotide form, the sequence is TGTGCCAGCAGTGCGACAGGGAAGGCTGGTGGCTACACCTTC.